A single count supports the clone carrying this T cell receptor (beta chain). Its target is unknown. The data derive from a study of shared clonotypes between healthy human individuals. General study findings and limits: Memory subsets generally showed smaller estimated richness than naive subsets did.

TCRdb keeps only in-frame clones here, not all; method: immunoSEQ multiplex PCR. The sample consists of nearly 2 million clones, about 95% of them appearing once. This CDR3 has 16 residues. The ends were cut back, 2 bases at V and 2 bases at J, with 13 bases in the middle. Only CD45RO-negative cells positively selected for CCR7 counted as naive CD8 cells, so terminally differentiated effector memory CD45RA+ cells were excluded. Material: naive CD8+ T cells sorted from blood. The clonotype comes from a man aged 18 to 35 in good health. The chain is built from TRBV6-7 and TRBJ1-5; a possible D gene is TRBD1 (5 bases). TRBV6-7 counts as an open reading frame of uncertain function. The CDR3 DNA follows: TGTGCCAGCAGTTACGCAGGGCCAGGCGGCAATCAGCCCCAGCATTTT. This translates into CASSYAGPGGNQPQHF.